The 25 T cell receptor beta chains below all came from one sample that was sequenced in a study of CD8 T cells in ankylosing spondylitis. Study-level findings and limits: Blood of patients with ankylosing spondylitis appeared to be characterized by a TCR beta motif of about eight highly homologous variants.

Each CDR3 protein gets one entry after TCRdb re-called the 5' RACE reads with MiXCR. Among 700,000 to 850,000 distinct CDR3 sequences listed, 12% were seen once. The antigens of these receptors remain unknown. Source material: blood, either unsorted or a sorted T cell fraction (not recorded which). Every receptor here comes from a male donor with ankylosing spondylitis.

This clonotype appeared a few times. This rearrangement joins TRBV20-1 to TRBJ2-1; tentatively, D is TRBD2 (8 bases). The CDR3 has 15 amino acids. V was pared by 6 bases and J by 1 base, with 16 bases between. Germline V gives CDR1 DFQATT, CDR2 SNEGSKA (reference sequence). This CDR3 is CSARGGTESYNEQFF. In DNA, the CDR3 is TGCAGTGCCCGGGGGGGGACAGAGTCCTACAATGAGCAGTTCTTC.

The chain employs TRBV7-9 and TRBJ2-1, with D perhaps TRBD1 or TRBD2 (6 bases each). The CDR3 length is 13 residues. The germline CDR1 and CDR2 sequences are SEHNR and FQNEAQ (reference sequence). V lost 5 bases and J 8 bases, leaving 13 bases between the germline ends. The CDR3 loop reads CASSRGQGHEQFF. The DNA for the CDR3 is TGTGCCAGCAGCCGGGGGCAAGGCCATGAGCAGTTCTTC.

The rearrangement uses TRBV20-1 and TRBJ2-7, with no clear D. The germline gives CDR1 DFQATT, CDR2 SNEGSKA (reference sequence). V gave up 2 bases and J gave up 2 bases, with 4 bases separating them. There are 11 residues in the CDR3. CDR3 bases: TGCAGTGCTAGAAAGGCCTACGAGCAGTACTTC. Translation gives CSARKAYEQYF.

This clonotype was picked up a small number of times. The CDR3 protein is CASSQDEPNSPLHF. The DNA of the CDR3 is TGTGCCAGCAGCCAAGATGAACCCAATTCACCCCTCCACTTT. The gene calls are TRBV4-2 and TRBJ1-6; D not resolved. Between the trimmed V and J ends, which lost 0 bases and 7 bases, there was a span of 7 bases. Germline loops: CDR1 LGHNA, CDR2 YNFKEQ. This CDR3 has 14 amino acids.

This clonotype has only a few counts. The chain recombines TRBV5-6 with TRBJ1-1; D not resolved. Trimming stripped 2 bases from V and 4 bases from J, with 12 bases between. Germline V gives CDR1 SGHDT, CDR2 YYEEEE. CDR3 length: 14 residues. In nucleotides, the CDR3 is TGTGCCAGCAGCTTCTTCGGGGTGGGCACTGAAGCTTTCTTT. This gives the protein CASSFFGVGTEAFF.

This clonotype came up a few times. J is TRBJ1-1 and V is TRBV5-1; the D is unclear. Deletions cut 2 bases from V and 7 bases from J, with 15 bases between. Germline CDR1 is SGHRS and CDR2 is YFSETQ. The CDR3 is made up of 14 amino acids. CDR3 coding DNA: TGCGCCAGCAGCTTCTGGAGGGATCGAGGTGAAGCTTTCTTT. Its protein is CASSFWRDRGEAFF.

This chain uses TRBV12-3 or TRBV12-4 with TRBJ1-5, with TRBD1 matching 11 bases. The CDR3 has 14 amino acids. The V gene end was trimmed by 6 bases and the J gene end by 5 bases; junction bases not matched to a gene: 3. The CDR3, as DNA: TGTGCCAGCAGGTTGGGACAGGGGGATCAGCCCCAGCATTTT. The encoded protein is CASRLGQGDQPQHF.

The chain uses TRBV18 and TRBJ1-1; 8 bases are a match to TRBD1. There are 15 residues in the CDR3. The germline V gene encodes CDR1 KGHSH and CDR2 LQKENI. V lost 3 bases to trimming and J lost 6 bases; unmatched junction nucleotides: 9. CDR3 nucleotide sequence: TGTGCCAGCTCACCCCGGACAGGGACAGCATCTGAAGCTTTCTTT. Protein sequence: CASSPRTGTASEAFF.

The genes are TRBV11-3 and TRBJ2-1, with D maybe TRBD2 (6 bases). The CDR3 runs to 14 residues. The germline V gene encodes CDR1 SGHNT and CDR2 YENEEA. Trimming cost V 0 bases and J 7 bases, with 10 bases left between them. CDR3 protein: CASSLEAGLNEQFF. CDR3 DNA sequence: TGTGCCAGCAGCTTAGAAGCGGGCCTAAATGAGCAGTTCTTC.

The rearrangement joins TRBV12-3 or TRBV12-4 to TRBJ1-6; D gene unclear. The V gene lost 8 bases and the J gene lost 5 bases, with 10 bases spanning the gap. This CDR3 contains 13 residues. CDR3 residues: CASGFGDNSPLHF. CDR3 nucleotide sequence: TGTGCCAGCGGATTTGGGGATAATTCACCCCTCCACTTT.

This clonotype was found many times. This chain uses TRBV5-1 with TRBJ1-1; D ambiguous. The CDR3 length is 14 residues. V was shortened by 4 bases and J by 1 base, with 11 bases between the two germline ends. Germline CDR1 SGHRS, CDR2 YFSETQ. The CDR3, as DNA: TGCGCCAGCAGCCCTTTGACGGGGAACACTGAAGCTTTCTTT. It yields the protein CASSPLTGNTEAFF.

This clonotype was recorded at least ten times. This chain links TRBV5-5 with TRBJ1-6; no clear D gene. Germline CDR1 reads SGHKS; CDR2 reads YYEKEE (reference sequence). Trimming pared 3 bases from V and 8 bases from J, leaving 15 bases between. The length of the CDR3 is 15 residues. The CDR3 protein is CASSSLPVGDSPLHF. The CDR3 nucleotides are TGTGCCAGCAGCTCTCTACCAGTAGGAGATTCACCCCTCCACTTT.

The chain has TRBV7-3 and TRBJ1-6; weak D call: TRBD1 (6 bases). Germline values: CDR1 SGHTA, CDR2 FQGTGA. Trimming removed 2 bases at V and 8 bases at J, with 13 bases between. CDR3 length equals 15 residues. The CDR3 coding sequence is TGTGCCAGCAGCTTAGTGGGGGCCTCATATTCACCCCTCCACTTT. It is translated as CASSLVGASYSPLHF.

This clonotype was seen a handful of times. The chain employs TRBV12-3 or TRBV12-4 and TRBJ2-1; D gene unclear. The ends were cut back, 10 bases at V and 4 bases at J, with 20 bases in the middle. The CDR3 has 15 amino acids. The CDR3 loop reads CATKTTPTRYNEQFF. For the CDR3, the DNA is TGTGCCACCAAAACCACTCCTACAAGGTACAATGAGCAGTTCTTC.

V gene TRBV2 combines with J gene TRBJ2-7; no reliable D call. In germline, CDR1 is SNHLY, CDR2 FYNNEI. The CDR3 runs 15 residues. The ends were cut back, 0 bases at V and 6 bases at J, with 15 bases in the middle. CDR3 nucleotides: TGTGCCAGCAGTGAAGCGCTTCGAGTAGCTGGCGAGCAGTACTTC. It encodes CASSEALRVAGEQYF.

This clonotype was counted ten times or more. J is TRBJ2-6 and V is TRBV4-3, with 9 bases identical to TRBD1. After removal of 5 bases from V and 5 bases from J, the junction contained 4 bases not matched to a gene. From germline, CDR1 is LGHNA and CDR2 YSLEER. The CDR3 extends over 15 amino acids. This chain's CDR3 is CASSRGQGRANVLTF. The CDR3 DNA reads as TGCGCCAGCAGCAGAGGACAGGGGAGGGCCAACGTCCTGACTTTC.

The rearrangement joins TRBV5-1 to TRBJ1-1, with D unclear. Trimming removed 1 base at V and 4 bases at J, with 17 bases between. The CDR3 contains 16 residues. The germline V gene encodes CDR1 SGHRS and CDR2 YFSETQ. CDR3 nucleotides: TGCGCCAGCAGCTTGCCGTCGGGAGGAGGGATCACTGAAGCTTTCTTT. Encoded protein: CASSLPSGGGITEAFF.

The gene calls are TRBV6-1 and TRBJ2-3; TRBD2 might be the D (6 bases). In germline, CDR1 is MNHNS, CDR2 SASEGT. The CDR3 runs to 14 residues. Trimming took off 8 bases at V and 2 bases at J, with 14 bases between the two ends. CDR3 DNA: TGTGCCAGCGGCAGGGACTTCTTCACAGATACGCAGTATTTT. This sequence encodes CASGRDFFTDTQYF.

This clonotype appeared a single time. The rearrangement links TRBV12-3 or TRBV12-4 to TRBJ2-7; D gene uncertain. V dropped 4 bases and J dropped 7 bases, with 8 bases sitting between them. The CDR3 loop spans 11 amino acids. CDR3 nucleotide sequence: TGTGCCAGCAGTTCAGCGAGAGAGCAGTACTTC. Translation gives CASSSAREQYF.

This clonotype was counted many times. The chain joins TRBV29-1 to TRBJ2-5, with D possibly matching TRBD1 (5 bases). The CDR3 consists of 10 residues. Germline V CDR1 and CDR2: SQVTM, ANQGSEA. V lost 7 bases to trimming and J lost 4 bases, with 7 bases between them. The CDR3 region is CSGGAETQYF. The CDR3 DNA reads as TGCAGCGGTGGGGCAGAGACCCAGTACTTC.

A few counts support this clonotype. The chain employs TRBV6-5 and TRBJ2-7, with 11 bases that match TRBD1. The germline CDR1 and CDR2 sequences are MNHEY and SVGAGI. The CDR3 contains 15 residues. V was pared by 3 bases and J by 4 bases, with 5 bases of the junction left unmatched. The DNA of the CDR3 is TGTGCCAGCAGTTATAGAGGACAGGGGGCTTACGAGCAGTACTTC. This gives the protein CASSYRGQGAYEQYF.

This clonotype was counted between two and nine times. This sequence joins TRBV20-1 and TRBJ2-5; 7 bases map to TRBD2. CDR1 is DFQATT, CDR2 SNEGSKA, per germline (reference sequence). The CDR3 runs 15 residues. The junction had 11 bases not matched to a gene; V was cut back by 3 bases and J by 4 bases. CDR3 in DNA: TGCAGTGCTAGTAACCGGGGACTAAAGGGAGAGACCCAGTACTTC. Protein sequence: CSASNRGLKGETQYF.

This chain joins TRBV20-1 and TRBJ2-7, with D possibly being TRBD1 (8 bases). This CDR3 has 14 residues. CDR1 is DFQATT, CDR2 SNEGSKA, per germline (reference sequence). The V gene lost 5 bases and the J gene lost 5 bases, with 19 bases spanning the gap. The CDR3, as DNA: TGCAGTGCTGGGGGGGGATCGACAGGGGACGAGCAGTACTTC. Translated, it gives CSAGGGSTGDEQYF.

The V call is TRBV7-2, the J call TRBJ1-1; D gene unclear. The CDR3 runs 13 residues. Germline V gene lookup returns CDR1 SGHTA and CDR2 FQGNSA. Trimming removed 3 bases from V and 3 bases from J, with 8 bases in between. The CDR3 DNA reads TGTGCCAGCAGCTTCTCATCCGACACTGAAGCTTTCTTT. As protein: CASSFSSDTEAFF. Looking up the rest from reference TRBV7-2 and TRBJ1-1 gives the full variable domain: GAGVSQSPSNKVTEKGKDVELRCDPISGHTALYWYRQSLGQGLEFLIYFQGNSAPDKSGLPSDRFSAERTGGSVSTLTIQRTQQEDSAVYLCASSFSSDTEAFFGQGTRLTVV.

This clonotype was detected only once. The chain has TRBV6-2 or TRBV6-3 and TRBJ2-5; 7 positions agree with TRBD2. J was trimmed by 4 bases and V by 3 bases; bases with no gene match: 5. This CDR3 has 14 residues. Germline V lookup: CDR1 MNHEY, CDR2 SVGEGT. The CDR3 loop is CASSYKAGRETQYF. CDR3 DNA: TGTGCCAGCAGTTATAAAGCGGGAAGAGAGACCCAGTACTTC.